A selection of T cell receptor beta chains follows, all from one sample in a study of blood T cell repertoires in COVID-19. Using immunoSEQ multiplex PCR, the repertoire was profiled, and TCRdb retains in-frame clones only, with some absent. In the table there are 250,000 to 300,000 clones, around four fifths of which are singletons. The sample taken for sequencing was peripheral blood. Receptor source: a man in his 60s with acute or convalescent COVID-19. CDR3s include the opening cysteine and the closing phenylalanine or tryptophan. A D gene is named only where the DNA matches it firmly. Size is stated for part of the rows, as once, few or many counts, or as a class when the clone is expanded.

len,d_gene,abundance,j_gene,v_gene,CDR3nt,CDR3aa
15,.,few,TRBJ1-2,TRBV15,TGTGCCACCAGCAGAGTCGCTCTCGGTTCCCATACCTACACCTTC,CATSRVALGSHTYTF
15,TRBD2,.,TRBJ2-3,TRBV28,TGTGCCAGCAGCCCCGGGGCGGGAGTTACAGATACGCAGTATTTT,CASSPGAGVTDTQYF
16,.,few,TRBJ2-2,TRBV2,TGTGCCAGCAGTCTCATAGCGTACCTACCCACCGGGGAGCTGTTTTTT,CASSLIAYLPTGELFF
18,.,few,TRBJ2-7,TRBV21-1,TGTGCCAGCAGCAAAGCCAGTCCCCGCGGGACGAGCTCCTACGAGCAGTACTTC,CASSKASPRGTSSYEQYF
16,.,.,TRBJ2-7,TRBV7-9,TGTGCCAGCAGCTTCCAATTCAGCGGTATTTCCTACGAGCAGTACTTC,CASSFQFSGISYEQYF
14,.,.,TRBJ2-2,TRBV9,TGTGCCAGCAGCGGAAGATTAGTTCCCGGGGAGCTGTTTTTT,CASSGRLVPGELFF
14,.,.,TRBJ1-1,TRBV6-5,TGTGCCACGCCGAGGGGGACACCGAACACTGAAGCTTTCTTT,CATPRGTPNTEAFF
17,.,.,TRBJ2-7,TRBV6-2/TRBV6-3,TGTGCCAGCAGTTACCGTACCTCGACAGTCGGACGCCACGAGCAGTACTTC,CASSYRTSTVGRHEQYF
17,.,.,TRBJ2-5,TRBV18,TGTGCCAGCTCACCACTTTCAGGGGAAAAGGGCCAAGAGACCCAGTACTTC,CASSPLSGEKGQETQYF
14,.,.,TRBJ2-2,TRBV28,TGTGCCAGCAGAGTCGGGACAAGGGACGGGGAGCTGTTTTTT,CASRVGTRDGELFF
12,.,.,TRBJ1-4,TRBV4-2,TGTGCCAGCAGCCAAGATTCAGGGAAACTGTTTTTT,CASSQDSGKLFF
12,TRBD1,.,TRBJ1-1,TRBV29-1,TGCAGCGTTACAGGGGTTGGCACTGAAGCTTTCTTT,CSVTGVGTEAFF
16,.,.,TRBJ2-5,TRBV3-1/TRBV3-2,TGTGCCAGCAGCCAAGATCGGCGCCAGGGTGGCGAGACCCAGTACTTC,CASSQDRRQGGETQYF
12,.,once,TRBJ1-2,TRBV7-9,TGTGCCAGCAGCTTAGATGGGAGCGGCTACACCTTC,CASSLDGSGYTF
13,.,.,TRBJ2-3,TRBV2,TGTGCCAGCGGAGGGGGCGGCACAGATACGCAGTATTTT,CASGGGGTDTQYF
14,TRBD2,once,TRBJ2-1,TRBV2,TGTGCCAGCAGGATGGGACTAGTAGAAAATGAGCAGTTCTTC,CASRMGLVENEQFF
15,TRBD1,.,TRBJ1-1,TRBV19,TGTGCCAGTAGTACATTAACAGGGGGGAACACTGAAGCTTTCTTT,CASSTLTGGNTEAFF
14,.,once,TRBJ2-2,TRBV10-2,TGCGCCAGCAGGGCCAGGGGAGAAGGCGGGGAGCTGTTTTTT,CASRARGEGGELFF
15,TRBD2,.,TRBJ2-1,TRBV19,TGTGCCAGTAGTATAGGGCTAGCGGGGGTCAATGAGCAGTTCTTC,CASSIGLAGVNEQFF
14,TRBD1,.,TRBJ2-7,TRBV6-1,TGTGCCAGCAGTGAGCCGGGACAGGGATCGGGGCAGTACTTC,CASSEPGQGSGQYF
15,.,.,TRBJ2-1,TRBV7-2,TGTGCCAGCAGCCCCGGGACATGGACCTACAATGAGCAGTTCTTC,CASSPGTWTYNEQFF
16,TRBD1,.,TRBJ2-7,TRBV25-1,TGTGCCAGCAGTGAATGGGGGACAGGACTATCCTACGAGCAGTACTTC,CASSEWGTGLSYEQYF
15,TRBD2,.,TRBJ2-7,TRBV7-2,TGTGCCAGCAGCTTAGCGTTTGGCGGGAGATACGAGCAGTACTTC,CASSLAFGGRYEQYF
14,TRBD1,few,TRBJ2-7,TRBV4-3,TGCGCCAGCAGCCCAGGACAGGACTCCTACGAGCAGTACTTC,CASSPGQDSYEQYF
14,.,.,TRBJ2-1,TRBV5-1,TGCGCCAGCAGCTTGGTAGTCTGGGGCGATGAGCAGTTCTTC,CASSLVVWGDEQFF
15,TRBD1,.,TRBJ1-5,TRBV29-1,TGCAGCGTTGTAGGGACAGGGGGCAGCAATCAGCCCCAGCATTTT,CSVVGTGGSNQPQHF
17,TRBD2,.,TRBJ2-5,TRBV5-5,TGTGCCAGCAGGCCTGGGGCAAGGACTAGCGGGGTTGAGACCCAGTACTTC,CASRPGARTSGVETQYF
13,.,few,TRBJ2-5,TRBV4-2,TGTGCCAGCAGCCAAGGGGAGGAAGAGACCCAGTACTTC,CASSQGEEETQYF
14,TRBD1,.,TRBJ1-2,TRBV19,TGTGCCAGTAGGGCGACAGGGGGCAATTACGGCTACACCTTC,CASRATGGNYGYTF
16,.,.,TRBJ1-1,TRBV5-1,TGCGCCAGCAGCTTGAGCAGGGTAGGGTTTTACGCTGAAGCTTTCTTT,CASSLSRVGFYAEAFF
16,TRBD1,.,TRBJ1-5,TRBV28,TGTGCCAGCAGTTTTAACGGCAGGGGGAACAATCAGCCCCAGCATTTT,CASSFNGRGNNQPQHF
13,.,.,TRBJ2-7,TRBV7-9,TGTGCCAGCAGCCGAGAACAGTTTTACGAGCAGTACTTC,CASSREQFYEQYF
15,.,.,TRBJ1-3,TRBV15,TGTGCCACCAGCAGAGATCTACAGGCTGGAAACACCATATATTTT,CATSRDLQAGNTIYF
14,TRBD1,many,TRBJ2-7,TRBV16,TGTGCCAGCAGCCTGACAGGGGGCTCCTACGAGCAGTACTTC,CASSLTGGSYEQYF
15,TRBD2,.,TRBJ2-7,TRBV6-2/TRBV6-3,TGTGCCAGCAGTTCGGGACTAGCGGGAGACCACGAGCAGTACTTC,CASSSGLAGDHEQYF
15,.,.,TRBJ1-2,TRBV2,TGTGCCAGCAGTGAAGCGCTTCCGGGGGTTGTGGGCTACACCTTC,CASSEALPGVVGYTF
14,.,.,TRBJ2-2,TRBV18,TGTGCCAGCTCACCAACGACAGCGACCGGGGAGCTGTTTTTT,CASSPTTATGELFF
15,.,.,TRBJ2-3,TRBV7-2,TGTGCCAGCAGCTTAAATAGCGTCCGCACAGATACGCAGTATTTT,CASSLNSVRTDTQYF
15,.,.,TRBJ2-3,TRBV5-8,TGTGCCAGCAGCTTGGGCGGCAGGGGCACAGATACGCAGTATTTT,CASSLGGRGTDTQYF
15,.,.,TRBJ2-3,TRBV5-1,TGCGCCAGCAGCTTGAGGGGTTTGGGCACAGATACGCAGTATTTT,CASSLRGLGTDTQYF
12,TRBD2,once,TRBJ2-7,TRBV10-3,TGTGCCATAAGCGGGAGCTCCTACGAGCAGTACTTC,CAISGSSYEQYF
15,.,.,TRBJ1-2,TRBV4-1,TGCGCCAGCAGCCAAGACTACAGCTCTAACTATGGCTACACCTTC,CASSQDYSSNYGYTF
19,TRBD1,.,TRBJ2-6,TRBV10-3,TGTGCCATCATGACTGATTATACAGGGGGTATCTCTGGGGCCAACGTCCTGACTTTC,CAIMTDYTGGISGANVLTF
13,.,.,TRBJ2-1,TRBV28,TGTGCCAGCAAACCATGGCCCTACAATGAGCAGTTCTTC,CASKPWPYNEQFF
15,.,.,TRBJ2-7,TRBV15,TGTGCCACCAGCAGAGATCGGGTGGACTCCTACGAGCAGTACTTC,CATSRDRVDSYEQYF
15,TRBD1,.,TRBJ1-4,TRBV4-1,TGCGCCAGCAGCCTGACCGACAGGGTGCACGAAAAACTGTTTTTT,CASSLTDRVHEKLFF
13,.,.,TRBJ2-3,TRBV10-1,TGCGCCAGTTCCCGGGACTTCACAGATACGCAGTATTTT,CASSRDFTDTQYF
16,.,.,TRBJ2-2,TRBV10-3,TGTGCCATCAGTGACCCCCGATACCACACCACCGGGGAGCTGTTTTTT,CAISDPRYHTTGELFF
14,TRBD1,.,TRBJ1-1,TRBV3-1/TRBV3-2,TGTGCCAGCAGCTCGCAGGGGGCGCATACTGAAGCTTTCTTT,CASSSQGAHTEAFF
12,.,.,TRBJ2-2,TRBV19,TGTGCCAGTAGTAGCCGGACCGGGGAGCTGTTTTTT,CASSSRTGELFF
17,TRBD1,.,TRBJ1-6,TRBV6-6,TGTGCCAGCAGTCGGGACAGTCAAAGCTCCTATAATTCACCCCTCCACTTT,CASSRDSQSSYNSPLHF
12,.,.,TRBJ2-5,TRBV12-5,TGTGCTAGTGGTTTGCAGGGGGAGACCCAGTACTTC,CASGLQGETQYF
14,.,.,TRBJ2-2,TRBV7-9,TGTGCCAGCAGCCTGACAGGGAACACCGGGGAGCTGTTTTTT,CASSLTGNTGELFF